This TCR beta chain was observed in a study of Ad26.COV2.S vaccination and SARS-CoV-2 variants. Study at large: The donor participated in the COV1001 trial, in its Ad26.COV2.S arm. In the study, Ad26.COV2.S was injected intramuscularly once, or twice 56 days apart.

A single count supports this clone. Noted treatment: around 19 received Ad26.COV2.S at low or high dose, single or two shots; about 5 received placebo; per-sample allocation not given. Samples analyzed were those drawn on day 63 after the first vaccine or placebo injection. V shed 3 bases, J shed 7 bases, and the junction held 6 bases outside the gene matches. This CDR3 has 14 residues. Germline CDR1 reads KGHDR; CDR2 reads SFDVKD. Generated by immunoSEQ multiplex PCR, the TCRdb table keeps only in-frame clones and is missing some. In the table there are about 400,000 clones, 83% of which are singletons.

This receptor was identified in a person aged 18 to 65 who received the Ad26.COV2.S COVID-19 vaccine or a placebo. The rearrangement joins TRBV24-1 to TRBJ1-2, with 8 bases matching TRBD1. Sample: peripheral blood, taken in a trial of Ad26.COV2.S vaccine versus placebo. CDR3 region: CATSDGRGPGGYTF. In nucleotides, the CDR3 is TGTGCCACCAGTGATGGCAGGGGGCCGGGTGGCTACACCTTC.